This TCR beta chain was profiled in a study of early T cells in non-severe SARS-CoV-2 infection. TCRdb re-called the 5' RACE reads with MiXCR, one entry per CDR3 protein. The table lists 45,000 to 65,000 distinct CDR3 sequences, about 9.1% of them singletons. This receptor was identified in an adult who was a healthcare worker with PCR-confirmed SARS-CoV-2 infection or an uninfected control (not recorded which). Input material: whole blood.

The CDR3 here is CASRKIAGDYTDTQYF. CDR3 coding DNA: TGTGCCAGCAGGAAAATAGCGGGGGACTACACAGATACGCAGTATTTT. V and J are TRBV11-2 and TRBJ2-3, with 9 bases fitting TRBD2. The CDR3 contains 16 residues. Germline V gives CDR1 SGHAT, CDR2 FQNNGV. V lost 6 bases, J lost 2 bases, and 9 bases stayed unmatched.